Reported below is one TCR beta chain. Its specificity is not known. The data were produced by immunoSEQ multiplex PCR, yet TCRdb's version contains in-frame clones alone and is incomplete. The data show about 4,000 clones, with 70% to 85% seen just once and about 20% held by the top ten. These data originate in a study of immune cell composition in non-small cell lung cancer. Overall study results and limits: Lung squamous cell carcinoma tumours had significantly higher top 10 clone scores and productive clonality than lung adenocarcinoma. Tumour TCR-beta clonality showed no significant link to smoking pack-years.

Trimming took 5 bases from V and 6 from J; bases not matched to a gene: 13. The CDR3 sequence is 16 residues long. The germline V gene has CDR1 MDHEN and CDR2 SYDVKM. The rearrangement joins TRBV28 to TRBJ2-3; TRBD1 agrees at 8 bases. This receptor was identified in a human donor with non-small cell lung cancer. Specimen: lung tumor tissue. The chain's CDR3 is CASSPDREGGRDTQYF. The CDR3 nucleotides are TGTGCCAGCAGTCCGGACAGGGAAGGTGGGAGGGATACGCAGTATTTT. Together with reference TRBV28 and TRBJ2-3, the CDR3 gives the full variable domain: DVKVTQSSRYLVKRTGEKVFLECVQDMDHENMFWYRQDPGLGLRLIYFSYDVKMKEKGDIPEGYSVSREKKERFSLILESASTNQTSMYLCASSPDREGGRDTQYFGPGTRLTVL.